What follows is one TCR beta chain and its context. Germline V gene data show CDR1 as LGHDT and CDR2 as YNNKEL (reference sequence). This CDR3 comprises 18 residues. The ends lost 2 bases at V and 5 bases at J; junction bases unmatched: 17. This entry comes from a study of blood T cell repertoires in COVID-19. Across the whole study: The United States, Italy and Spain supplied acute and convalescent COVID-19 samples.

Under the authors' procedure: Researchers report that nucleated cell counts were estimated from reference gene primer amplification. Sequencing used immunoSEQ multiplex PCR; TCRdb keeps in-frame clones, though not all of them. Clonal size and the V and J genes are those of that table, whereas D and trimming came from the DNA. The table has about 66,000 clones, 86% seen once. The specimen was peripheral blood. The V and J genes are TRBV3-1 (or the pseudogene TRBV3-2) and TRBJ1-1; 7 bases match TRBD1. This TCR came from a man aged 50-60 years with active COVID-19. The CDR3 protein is CASSQSPRRAGGWTEAFF. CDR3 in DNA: TGTGCCAGCAGCCAAAGCCCAAGGAGAGCAGGGGGTTGGACTGAAGCTTTCTTT.